The T cell receptor (beta chain) under discussion was sequenced for a study of T cells after yellow fever vaccination. Looked up from germline, CDR1 is SNHLY and CDR2 is FYNNEI. The CDR3 runs to 12 residues. Generation of TCR cDNA used 5'RACE template switching (which added a universal primer site and UMIs). TCRdb independently ran MiXCR on the 5' RACE reads; one entry per CDR3 protein. This table holds around 400,000 distinct CDR3 sequences, around a tenth found once. V gene TRBV2 combines with J gene TRBJ2-7, with D possibly TRBD1 on 6 matching bases. The source material was PBMCs, sampled on the day of the first yellow fever vaccination. The sequence derives from a young man who received the YFV17D yellow fever vaccine. CDR3 nucleotide sequence: TGTACCTTCAGGCAGGGACACTACGAGCAGTACTTC. The encoded protein is CTFRQGHYEQYF.